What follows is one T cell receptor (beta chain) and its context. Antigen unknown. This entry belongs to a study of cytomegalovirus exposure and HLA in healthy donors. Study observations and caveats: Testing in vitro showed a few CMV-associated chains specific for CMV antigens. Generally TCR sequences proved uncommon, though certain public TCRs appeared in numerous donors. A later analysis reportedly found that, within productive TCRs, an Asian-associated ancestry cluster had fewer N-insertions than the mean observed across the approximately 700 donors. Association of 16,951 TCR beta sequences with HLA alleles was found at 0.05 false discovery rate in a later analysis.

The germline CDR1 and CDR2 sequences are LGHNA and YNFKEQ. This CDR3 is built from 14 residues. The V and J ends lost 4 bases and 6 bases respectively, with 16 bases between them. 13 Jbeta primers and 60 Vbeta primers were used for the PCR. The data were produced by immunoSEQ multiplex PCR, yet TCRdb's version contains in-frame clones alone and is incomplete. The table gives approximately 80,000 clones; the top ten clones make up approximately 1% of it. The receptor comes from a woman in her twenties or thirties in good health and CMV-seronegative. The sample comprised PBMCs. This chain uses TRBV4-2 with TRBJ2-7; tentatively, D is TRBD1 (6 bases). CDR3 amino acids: CASSPGQFEGEQYF. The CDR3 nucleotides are TGTGCCAGCAGCCCCGGACAGTTTGAGGGCGAGCAGTACTTC.